This T cell receptor beta chain was documented in a study of T-cell memory formation after mild COVID-19. About the research overall: The two donors had largely donor-specific TCR clusters. Study conclusions and caveats: CD4/CD8 balance characterized clones contracting day 15 to 85, and CD4+ skew characterized later expanders.

The CDR3 contains 15 residues. V lost 4 bases and J 2 bases, leaving 14 bases between the germline ends. Germline CDR1 is LNHDA and CDR2 is SQIVND (reference sequence). 5'RACE, which relied on constant-segment primers, yielded TCR alpha and TCR beta cDNA libraries carrying sample barcodes and UMIs. One entry per CDR3 protein, called by TCRdb with MiXCR from the 5' RACE reads. The data contain around 340,000 distinct CDR3 sequences, roughly 13% of them seen just once; the ten biggest clones take up about 20%. Of note for this clonotype: Its antigen is unidentified.

The receptor was derived from a man between 18 and 35 years old who had mild COVID-19 (a few samples of this study predate the infection). Cell type and time point are not known. This chain links TRBV19 with TRBJ2-5; possible D gene TRBD1, 6 bases. The source material was PBMCs or a T cell subset sorted from them (not recorded which). The CDR3 loop reads CASSTTGTIQETQYF. CDR3 DNA sequence: TGTGCCAGTAGTACGACCGGGACAATACAAGAGACCCAGTACTTC.